Presented here are 7 T cell receptor beta chains from one specimen sequenced in a study of blood T cell repertoires in COVID-19. Libraries were prepared by immunoSEQ multiplex PCR; TCRdb keeps only in-frame clonotypes and omits some of them. The sample includes over 100,000 clones, roughly 80% seen only once; the top ten take under 8%. The source material was peripheral blood. Every receptor here comes from a man in his 70s with acute or convalescent COVID-19.

There are a few counts of this clone. This chain uses TRBV5-1 with TRBJ2-7; D call uncertain. The V end was cut by 5 bases, the J end by 0 bases, with 15 bases between. Germline CDR1 is SGHRS and CDR2 is YFSETQ. The CDR3 is made up of 15 amino acids. DNA for the CDR3: TGCGCCAGCAGGACGGCGGATGAAAACTCCTACGAGCAGTACTTC. This gives the protein CASRTADENSYEQYF.

This chain links TRBV9 with TRBJ2-5; 7 bases agree with TRBD1. The CDR3 totals 17 residues. The J segment lost 4 bases and the V segment lost 4 bases, leaving 16 bases of the junction unmatched. The germline V gene has CDR1 SGDLS and CDR2 YYNGEE. The CDR3 DNA sequence: TGTGCCAGCAGCTTGGGGATCAGGGGGATGGGAAGAGAGACCCAGTACTTC. It translates to CASSLGIRGMGRETQYF.

The J gene is TRBJ1-1, the V gene TRBV6-5; 8 nucleotides line up with TRBD1. The length of the CDR3 is 15 residues. CDR1 and CDR2 (germline): MNHEY, SVGAGI. The V and J ends lost 6 bases and 5 bases, in that order; junction bases with no gene match: 11. CDR3 sequence (DNA): TGTGCCAGCAGCCGACCGACAGGGGTTAGGACTGAAGCTTTCTTT. Amino acid sequence: CASSRPTGVRTEAFF.

This clone was detected a few times. V and J are TRBV27 and TRBJ2-7, with 14 bases aligning to TRBD2. Germline V CDR1 and CDR2: MNHEY, SMNVEV (reference sequence). This CDR3 is built from 20 residues. The V and J ends lost 0 bases and 1 base, in that order; junction bases with no gene match: 11. This CDR3 reads CASSLSPPGLAGARSYEQYF. The CDR3 DNA is TGTGCCAGCAGTTTATCCCCACCGGGACTAGCGGGAGCTCGGTCCTACGAGCAGTACTTC.

This rearrangement joins TRBV6-4 to TRBJ1-2, with 8 bases aligning to TRBD1. Per the germline V gene, CDR1 is MRHNA and CDR2 is SNTAGT. The CDR3 extends over 14 amino acids. The V and J ends lost 4 bases and 8 bases, in that order; junction bases with no gene match: 9. The CDR3 region is CASSAQTGGEGYTF. The CDR3 bases are TGTGCCAGCAGTGCCCAAACAGGGGGAGAAGGCTACACCTTC.

CDR3 DNA sequence: TGTGCCAGCAGCGTAGCTACCGATGTTTTGTGGGGAGGCGCCTTGAACACTGAAGCTTTCTTT. Protein product: CASSVATDVLWGGALNTEAFF. The chain combines TRBV9 with TRBJ1-1, with D uncertain. Germline V gene data show CDR1 as SGDLS and CDR2 as YYNGEE. V lost 0 bases to trimming and J lost 0 bases, with 27 bases between them. The CDR3 is 21 residues long. Complete variable domain (other parts from reference TRBV9 and TRBJ1-1): DSGVTQTPKHLITATGQRVTLRCSPRSGDLSVYWYQQSLDQGLQFLIQYYNGEERAKGNILERFSAQQFPDLHSELNLSSLELGDSALYFCASSVATDVLWGGALNTEAFFGQGTRLTVV.

The chain links TRBV5-1 to TRBJ2-1, with 13 bases identical to TRBD2. The germline CDR1 and CDR2 sequences are SGHRS and YFSETQ. This CDR3 contains 16 residues. V shed 2 bases, J shed 6 bases, and the junction held 5 bases outside the gene matches. The CDR3 bases are TGCGCCAGCAGCTTAGGTACTAGCGGGGGGGCCAATGAGCAGTTCTTC. It yields the protein CASSLGTSGGANEQFF.